This entry lists 26 T cell receptor beta chains sequenced from one sample in a study of T cell repertoires in aging, cancer and after chemotherapy. Rearranged V-D-J TRB sequences were amplified with a mixed TRB-A/B primer pool. TCRdb recomputed calls from the multiplex PCR reads with MiXCR, one row per CDR3 protein. The table lists around 4,600 distinct CDR3 sequences, 21% of them singletons. Amplification of TCR beta used genomic DNA extracted from peripheral blood. Material for sequencing was blood. These receptors all come from a human donor with a blood cancer.

This clonotype is termed medium-sized. The rearrangement joins TRBV5-1 to TRBJ2-1; TRBD1 matches at 8 bases. This CDR3 comprises 14 residues. V lost 0 bases and J lost 4; bases outside the gene matches: 0. Looked up from germline, CDR1 is SGHRS and CDR2 is YFSETQ. CDR3 DNA sequence: TGCGCCAGCAGCTTGGGGACAGGGTACAATGAGCAGTTCTTC. This encodes CASSLGTGYNEQFF.

This clonotype is categorized as medium-sized. The chain uses TRBV19 and TRBJ2-3; D is uncertain. This CDR3 region has 14 residues. V dropped 5 bases and J dropped 4 bases, with 13 bases sitting between them. Germline V gene sequence: CDR1 LNHDA, CDR2 SQIVND (reference sequence). Here the CDR3 reads CASSLQTGPDTQYF. DNA for the CDR3: TGTGCCAGTAGTCTCCAGACTGGACCAGATACGCAGTATTTT.

This clonotype ranks as medium-sized. The CDR3: CASSFSQSTVTGELFF. CDR3 in DNA: TGTGCCAGCAGCTTTAGTCAGTCAACCGTCACCGGGGAGCTGTTTTTT. This chain joins TRBV5-4 and TRBJ2-2; D is unresolved. The CDR3 has 16 amino acids. The V end lost 2 bases, the J end lost 4 bases, and 15 bases lay between the germline ends. The germline gives CDR1 SGHNT, CDR2 YYREEE (reference sequence).

In this sample, this clonotype is medium-sized. The genes are TRBV7-9 and TRBJ1-3, with D tentatively TRBD1 (5 bases). The CDR3 length is 17 residues. In germline, CDR1 is SEHNR, CDR2 FQNEAQ (reference sequence). V was shortened by 10 bases and J by 0 bases, with 22 bases between the two germline ends. CDR3 region: CANSTPTAIHSGNTIYF. The DNA for the CDR3 is TGTGCCAACTCGACACCGACAGCCATTCACTCTGGAAACACCATATATTTT.

The chain carries TRBV12-3 or TRBV12-4 and TRBJ1-1, with 7 positions matching TRBD1. The CDR3 consists of 16 residues. V lost 6 bases to trimming and J lost 4 bases; unmatched junction nucleotides: 14. CDR3: CASRAGQSVRGTEAFF. In DNA form, the CDR3 reads TGTGCCAGCAGGGCGGGACAGTCTGTTCGCGGCACTGAAGCTTTCTTT.

The chain recombines TRBV20-1 with TRBJ2-7; TRBD2 agrees at 7 bases. V dropped 1 base and J dropped 1; count of bases not matched to a gene: 4. The CDR3 is made up of 14 amino acids. Per germline, CDR1 DFQATT and CDR2 SNEGSKA (reference sequence). The CDR3 here is CSARVASGSYEQYF. The CDR3 DNA reads TGCAGTGCTAGAGTGGCTAGCGGTTCCTACGAGCAGTACTTC.

Concerning this clonotype: Being one base from a much bigger clone, this may be a read error. The final CDR3 position lacks the conserved phenylalanine or tryptophan, pointing to a likely read error. The J gene is TRBJ2-7, the V gene TRBV18, with D perhaps TRBD1 (5 bases). V was clipped by 0 bases and J by 4 bases, with 13 bases between them. This CDR3 region has 15 residues. Per the germline V gene, CDR1 is KGHSH and CDR2 is LQKENI. The DNA for the CDR3 is TGTGCCAGCTCACCACCTGGCAGGGCGGATTACGAGCAGTACTCC. Encoded protein: CASSPPGRADYEQYS.

By share, this clonotype ranks as medium-sized. CDR3 sequence: CASSESSGTGGGGYTF. CDR3 in DNA: TGTGCCAGCAGTGAATCGTCCGGGACAGGGGGCGGCGGCTACACCTTC. The V gene is TRBV6-1, the J gene TRBJ1-2; 12 nucleotides match TRBD1. The CDR3 runs 16 residues. Germline-derived CDR1 and CDR2 are MNHNS and SASEGT. The V segment lost 2 bases and the J segment 8 bases; nucleotides outside the gene matches: 9.

The chain is built from TRBV6-5 and TRBJ2-2, with 10 bases aligning to TRBD1. The CDR3 sequence is 15 residues long. Germline V gene lookup returns CDR1 MNHEY and CDR2 SVGAGI. Trimming took 4 bases from V and 4 from J; bases not matched to a gene: 3. The CDR3 protein is CASSSGTGATGELFF. The CDR3 DNA reads TGTGCCAGCAGTTCCGGGACAGGGGCCACCGGGGAGCTGTTTTTT.

This clonotype is labeled as medium-sized. This sequence joins TRBV19 and TRBJ1-2, with D possibly matching TRBD1 (6 bases). CDR1 LNHDA and CDR2 SQIVND come from the germline V gene (reference sequence). The CDR3 sequence is 14 residues long. The V end lost 6 bases, the J end lost 1 base, and 12 bases lay between the germline ends. The CDR3: CASSPGQFNYGYTF. CDR3 DNA sequence: TGTGCCAGTAGCCCCGGACAGTTTAACTATGGCTACACCTTC. Full variable domain (outside the CDR3, taken from reference TRBV19 and TRBJ1-2): DGGITQSPKYLFRKEGQNVTLSCEQNLNHDAMYWYRQDPGQGLRLIYYSQIVNDFQKGDIAEGYSVSREKKESFPLTVTSAQKNPTAFYLCASSPGQFNYGYTFGSGTRLTVV.

This clonotype is categorized as medium-sized (0.01 to 0.1%). The rearrangement uses TRBV6-5 and TRBJ2-7; TRBD1 matches at 10 bases. The CDR3 is 14 residues long. The J segment lost 3 bases and the V segment lost 4 bases, leaving 3 bases of the junction unmatched. Germline V gene sequence: CDR1 MNHEY, CDR2 SVGAGI. For the CDR3, the DNA is TGTGCCAGCAGTTTTCGGACAGGGGGCTACGAGCAGTACTTC. Protein product: CASSFRTGGYEQYF.

This clonotype has more than one count but fewer than ten. The chain uses TRBV5-4 and TRBJ1-6; no firm D call. V lost 3 bases and J 0 bases, leaving 10 bases between the germline ends. The CDR3 covers 16 residues. Germline V CDR1 and CDR2: SGHNT, YYREEE (reference sequence). The CDR3 DNA reads TGTGCCAGCAGCTCCTCCGGGCGCTCCTATAATTCACCCCTCCACTTT. This encodes CASSSSGRSYNSPLHF.

This clonotype is medium-sized. The chain combines TRBV30 with TRBJ1-6; unclear D gene. Trimming took 6 bases from V and 0 from J, leaving 12 bases between them. The V gene's germline CDR1 is GTSNPN and CDR2 SVGIG (reference sequence). The CDR3 totals 15 residues. The CDR3 DNA sequence: TGTGCCTGTAGGACTTCTCTCTCCTATAATTCACCCCTCCACTTT. Encoded protein: CACRTSLSYNSPLHF.

This clonotype was picked up a small number of times. V usage is TRBV20-1 and J usage is TRBJ2-7; a possible D gene is TRBD1 (6 bases). Germline lookup yields CDR1 DFQATT and CDR2 SNEGSKA (reference sequence). Trimming pared 4 bases from V and 2 bases from J, leaving 9 bases between. The CDR3 has 12 residues. Written as DNA, the CDR3 is TGCAGTGCTAACAGGGATGCCTACGAGCAGTACTTC. This codes for CSANRDAYEQYF.

This clonotype was picked up a small number of times. This chain connects TRBV10-1 to TRBJ2-7; perhaps TRBD2 as D (5 bases). The CDR3 totals 12 residues. Germline V CDR1 and CDR2: WNHNN, SYGVQD (reference sequence). Deletions cut 6 bases from V and 7 bases from J, with 13 bases between. The CDR3 DNA is TGCGCCAGCAGCGGGGTGAATGGGGAGCAGTACTTC. It is translated as CASSGVNGEQYF.

This clonotype came up a few times. J is TRBJ1-2 and V is TRBV4-3; possibly TRBD1 for D (6 bases). The V gene's germline CDR1 is LGHNA and CDR2 YSLEER. The V end was cut by 0 bases, the J end by 4 bases, with 12 bases between. The CDR3 is 15 amino acids. DNA for the CDR3: TGCGCCAGCAGCCAAGATATACAGGGCGGCTATGGCTACACCTTC. This codes for CASSQDIQGGYGYTF.

By its share, this clonotype is medium-sized. This chain joins TRBV27 and TRBJ1-6; D is unresolved. The V end was cut by 3 bases, the J end by 7 bases, with 4 bases between. This CDR3 region has 12 residues. Per germline, CDR1 MNHEY and CDR2 SMNVEV (reference sequence). The CDR3, as DNA: TGTGCCAGCAGTTTGTGGAATTCACCCCTCCACTTT. Protein sequence: CASSLWNSPLHF.

This clonotype was observed a few times. CDR3 nucleotides: TGCGCCAGCAGCTTGGGAGGCGGGACCTACAATGAGCAGTTCTTC. Amino acids: CASSLGGGTYNEQFF. The gene calls are TRBV5-1 and TRBJ2-1; maybe TRBD2 (6 bases). Trimming stripped 0 bases from V and 2 bases from J, with 9 bases between. This CDR3 region has 15 residues. Germline V gene sequence: CDR1 SGHRS, CDR2 YFSETQ.

By frequency in the sample, this clonotype is medium-sized. This chain joins TRBV5-1 and TRBJ2-3; D gene uncertain. CDR1 and CDR2 from the germline V gene are SGHRS and YFSETQ. Trimming removed 1 base at V and 2 bases at J, with 8 bases between. This CDR3 has 14 amino acids. The CDR3 protein is CASSLRSHTDTQYF. The CDR3 DNA sequence: TGCGCCAGCAGCTTGAGGTCCCACACAGATACGCAGTATTTT.

In its sample, this clonotype was seen a few times. The chain has TRBV7-9 and TRBJ1-4; the D is unclear. In germline, CDR1 is SEHNR, CDR2 FQNEAQ (reference sequence). This CDR3 spans 11 amino acids. Trimming took 3 bases from V and 7 from J, leaving 3 bases between them. The CDR3 region has the DNA TGTGCCAGCAGCTTTCTTGAAAAACTGTTTTTT. The encoded protein is CASSFLEKLFF. Full variable domain (missing parts from reference TRBV7-9 and TRBJ1-4): DTGVSQNPRHKITKRGQNVTFRCDPISEHNRLYWYRQTLGQGPEFLTYFQNEAQLEKSRLLSDRFSAERPKGSFSTLEIQRTEQGDSAMYLCASSFLEKLFFGSGTQLSVL.

This clonotype is medium-sized within its sample. The CDR3 loop reads CASSGPDEKLFF. CDR3 nucleotide sequence: TGTGCCAGCAGCGGACCCGATGAAAAACTGTTTTTT. The rearrangement joins TRBV5-5 to TRBJ1-4; D unclear. This CDR3 spans 12 amino acids. Trimming cost V 4 bases and J 6 bases, with 7 bases left between them. CDR1 and CDR2 from the germline V gene are SGHKS and YYEKEE (reference sequence).

This chain connects TRBV7-2 to TRBJ2-5; maybe TRBD2 (6 bases). The germline V gene has CDR1 SGHTA and CDR2 FQGNSA. The CDR3 has 13 residues. V gave up 5 bases and J gave up 4 bases, with 11 bases separating them. CDR3 DNA sequence: TGTGCCAGCAGCCCTCAGGGAGGAGAGACCCAGTACTTC. This sequence encodes CASSPQGGETQYF. Using reference TRBV7-2 and TRBJ2-5 for the parts outside the CDR3, the full variable domain is GAGVSQSPSNKVTEKGKDVELRCDPISGHTALYWYRQSLGQGLEFLIYFQGNSAPDKSGLPSDRFSAERTGGSVSTLTIQRTQQEDSAVYLCASSPQGGETQYFGPGTRLLVL.

This clonotype is medium-sized within its sample. This chain uses TRBV19 with TRBJ1-5; no reliable D call. The CDR3 runs to 15 residues. The V and J ends lost 8 bases and 0 bases respectively, with 14 bases between them. Germline CDR1 reads LNHDA; CDR2 reads SQIVND (reference sequence). CDR3 DNA sequence: TGTGCCAGTTCTCTCAGCCAAATTAGCAATCAGCCCCAGCATTTT. It yields the protein CASSLSQISNQPQHF.

This clonotype was seen only a few times. This sequence joins TRBV5-4 and TRBJ1-6; D uncertain. Germline V gives CDR1 SGHNT, CDR2 YYREEE (reference sequence). V was pared by 4 bases and J by 7 bases, with 15 bases between. The CDR3 spans 15 residues. The CDR3 region is CASSLLTSPNSPLHF. DNA for the CDR3: TGTGCCAGCAGCCTCTTGACAAGTCCCAATTCACCCCTCCACTTT.

With respect to this clonotype: A much larger clone sits a single nucleotide away, making a read error possible. V usage is TRBV19 and J usage is TRBJ2-7; 7 nucleotides align to TRBD2. This CDR3 is built from 15 residues. Germline V gene lookup returns CDR1 LNHDA and CDR2 SQIVND (reference sequence). This CDR3 reads CTSSIWRGSSYEQYF. Here the CDR3 DNA reads TGTACCAGTAGTATTTGGCGGGGGAGCTCCTACGAGCAGTACTTC.

This clonotype is deemed medium-sized. The gene calls are TRBV12-3 or TRBV12-4 and TRBJ2-7; 9 bases are shared with TRBD1. The CDR3 consists of 16 residues. J was trimmed by 5 bases and V by 6 bases; bases with no gene match: 14. The DNA for the CDR3 is TGTGCCAGCAGCCTAACACCGGGACAGGGAACCCACGAGCAGTACTTC. This sequence encodes CASSLTPGQGTHEQYF.